This TCR beta chain was recovered during a study of T-cell reconstitution after alpha-beta-depleted transplantation in children. Preparation of the TCRbeta library used unique molecular identifiers. TCRdb ran MiXCR on the PCR reads and lists one entry per CDR3 protein. Among roughly 500,000 distinct CDR3 sequences listed, about 12% were seen once. V was shortened by 6 bases and J by 5 bases, with 14 bases between the two germline ends. CDR1 is MNHEY, CDR2 SVGEGT, per germline. The CDR3 runs 14 residues. In this sample, this clonotype turned up a few times. The receptor was isolated from a human donor who donated a stem cell graft to a child with combined immunodeficiency. The sample was PBMCs from the stem cell graft donor, taken from the stem cell graft. This chain uses TRBV6-2 or TRBV6-3 with TRBJ2-1; D possibly corresponds to TRBD1 (5 bases). This chain's CDR3 is CASSPLGLNNEQFF. CDR3 bases: TGTGCCAGCAGCCCCTTGGGGCTAAACAATGAGCAGTTCTTC.